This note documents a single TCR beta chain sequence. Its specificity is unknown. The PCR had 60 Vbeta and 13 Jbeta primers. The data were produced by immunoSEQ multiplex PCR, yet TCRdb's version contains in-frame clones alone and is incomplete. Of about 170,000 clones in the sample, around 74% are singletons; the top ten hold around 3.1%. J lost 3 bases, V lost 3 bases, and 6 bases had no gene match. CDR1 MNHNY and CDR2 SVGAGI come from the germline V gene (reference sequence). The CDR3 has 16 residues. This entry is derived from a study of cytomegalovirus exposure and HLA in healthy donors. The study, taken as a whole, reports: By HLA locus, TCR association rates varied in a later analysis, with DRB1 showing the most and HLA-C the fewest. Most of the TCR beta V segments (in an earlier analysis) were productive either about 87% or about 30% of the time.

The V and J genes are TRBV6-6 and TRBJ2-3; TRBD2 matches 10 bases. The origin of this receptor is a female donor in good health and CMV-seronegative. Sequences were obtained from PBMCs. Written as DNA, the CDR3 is TGTGCCAGCAGTTATGGACTAGCGGATCGAACAGATACGCAGTATTTT. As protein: CASSYGLADRTDTQYF.